This T cell receptor beta chain came from a study of T cells in Graves' hyperthyroidism and ophthalmopathy. This clonotype was observed many times. Its antigen is as yet unknown. The length of the CDR3 is 15 residues. V was pared by 6 bases and J by 5 bases, with 10 bases of the junction left unmatched. Germline V gives CDR1 MDHEN, CDR2 SYDVKM. Amplification targeted TCR beta CDR3 regions from RNA transcripts. The primer set for the first-round RT-PCR of the TCR CDR3 was HTBI. TCRdb reprocessed the multiplex PCR reads via MiXCR and lists one record per CDR3 protein. Found here are about 200,000 distinct CDR3 sequences, about 17% of them singletons; the top ten hold roughly two fifths. Exclusion of a patient resulted from uncontrolled infection, other autoimmune disease, pregnancy or lactation. Study conclusions and caveats: A model of 13 V-J features distinguished ophthalmopathy from stable hyperthyroidism. Ophthalmopathy was model-predicted a median around 6.7 months pre-onset.

The clonotype was recovered from a man in his forties with Graves' hyperthyroidism. What was sequenced was blood. The chain is built from TRBV28 and TRBJ1-2; 9 bases map to TRBD1. For the CDR3, the DNA is TGTGCCAGCAGCCTTATGCCGGGACAGGGTTATGGCTACACCTTC. It translates to CASSLMPGQGYGYTF.